This TCR beta chain was observed in a study of blood T cell repertoires in COVID-19. The wider study: Specimens from acute and convalescent COVID-19 originated in the United States, Italy and Spain. Sources were T cells, B-cell-depleted T cells, or PBMCs; the material itself was cDNA or gDNA.

The CDR3 contains 16 residues. V shed 0 bases and J 5 bases; nucleotides not matched to a gene: 5. Looked up from germline, CDR1 is LGHNA and CDR2 is YSLEER. This clone was seen a single time. Original processing notes: Reference gene primer amplification yielded estimated nucleated cell counts. Assay: immunoSEQ multiplex PCR; the TCRdb copy retains only in-frame clones and omits some. The DNA gave D and trimming, while V, J and clone size come from that table. The top ten hold roughly 12% of the sample, which has roughly 200,000 clones, 87% seen once. The sequencing input was peripheral blood. The gene calls are TRBV4-3 and TRBJ2-7, with 12 bases lining up with TRBD1. This sequence was found in a woman younger than 30 who had recovered from COVID-19. The chain's CDR3 is CASSQEPGTGGDEQYF. DNA of the CDR3: TGCGCCAGCAGCCAAGAACCCGGGACAGGGGGCGACGAGCAGTACTTC.